These 10 T cell receptor beta chains came from one sample sequenced in a study of T cell responses to AZD1222 COVID-19 vaccine. Repertoires were generated with immunoSEQ multiplex PCR, while TCRdb's copy carries only in-frame clones and drops some. Among under 50,000 clones, approximately 90% were seen once, and the ten largest hold roughly 5.3%. This specimen consisted of peripheral blood, obtained 28 days after the second AZD1222 dose. The source of these receptors is an adult who received the AZD1222 COVID-19 vaccine.

The chain couples TRBV5-1 to TRBJ1-2; D remains ambiguous. Per germline, CDR1 SGHRS and CDR2 YFSETQ. V lost 4 bases and J lost 1, with 11 bases in between. CDR3 length: 14 amino acids. CDR3 nucleotide sequence: TGCGCCAGCAGCCCCGCGGTAAATAACTATGGCTACACCTTC. This gives the protein CASSPAVNNYGYTF.

The chain uses TRBV11-2 and TRBJ1-1; a possible D gene is TRBD1 (5 bases). CDR3 length equals 16 residues. Germline CDR1 SGHAT, CDR2 FQNNGV. With 0 bases removed from V and 1 base from J, the gap between germline ends came to 12 bases. The CDR3: CASSLEMGRKNTEAFF. The CDR3 bases are TGTGCCAGCAGCTTAGAGATGGGACGGAAGAACACTGAAGCTTTCTTT.

The CDR3 here is CASSVGGTAEAFF. The CDR3 region has the DNA TGTGCCAGCAGCGTAGGCGGAACAGCTGAAGCTTTCTTT. The chain joins TRBV9 to TRBJ1-1; D unclear. Trimming shortened V by 0 bases and J by 6 bases, and 9 bases separated the two germline ends. The CDR3 is 13 amino acids. Looked up from germline, CDR1 is SGDLS and CDR2 is YYNGEE.

This clone was counted only a few times. J is TRBJ2-7 and V is TRBV10-2, with 7 nucleotides matching TRBD2. Germline V gives CDR1 WSHSY, CDR2 SAAADI. CDR3 length: 14 residues. Losses at the gene ends were 6 bases for V and 4 bases for J; bases not matched to a gene: 9. CDR3: CASSLSGVGYEQYF. Written as DNA, the CDR3 is TGCGCCAGCAGCCTGAGCGGGGTAGGTTACGAGCAGTACTTC.

The chain has TRBV11-2 and TRBJ1-1, with D maybe TRBD1 (5 bases). Germline V gene data show CDR1 as SGHAT and CDR2 as FQNNGV. The CDR3 contains 16 residues. V gave up 5 bases and J gave up 1 base, with 17 bases separating them. Here the CDR3 reads CASSPSIRQTNTEAFF. The CDR3 DNA reads TGTGCCAGCAGCCCGTCCATCAGACAGACGAACACTGAAGCTTTCTTT.

This clone has just a few counts. This chain uses TRBV5-1 with TRBJ1-1; D is possibly TRBD1 (5 bases). V was cut by 3 bases and J by 2 bases, with 8 bases left in between. CDR3 length equals 13 residues. Germline-derived CDR1 and CDR2 are SGHRS and YFSETQ. CDR3 nucleotide sequence: TGCGCCAGCAGCTGGAGGGGTAACACTGAAGCTTTCTTT. It encodes CASSWRGNTEAFF. The full variable domain, in which reference TRBV5-1 and TRBJ1-1 provide the parts outside the CDR3, is KAGVTQTPRYLIKTRGQQVTLSCSPISGHRSVSWYQQTPGQGLQFLFEYFSETQRNKGNFPGRFSGRQFSNSRSEMNVSTLELGDSALYLCASSWRGNTEAFFGQGTRLTVV.

The chain recombines TRBV12-5 with TRBJ2-1, with 10 bases aligning to TRBD1. The germline V gene has CDR1 LGHNT and CDR2 FRNRAP. V trimming: 5 bases; J trimming: 8 bases; junction bases outside the gene matches: 3. The CDR3 consists of 13 residues. The CDR3 here is CASGRDRGDEQFF. CDR3 in DNA: TGTGCTAGTGGTCGGGACAGGGGAGATGAGCAGTTCTTC.

The chain combines TRBV19 with TRBJ1-1; D gene unclear. CDR3 size: 11 residues. Germline CDR1 reads LNHDA; CDR2 reads SQIVND (reference sequence). Trimming pared 7 bases from V and 4 bases from J, leaving 7 bases between. The CDR3 coding sequence is TGTGCCAGTACCACGCTCACTGAAGCTTTCTTT. It translates to CASTTLTEAFF.

As DNA, the CDR3 is TGTGCCAGCACCCGCCCAGGGACAAGCTACGAGCAGTACTTC. Translated, it gives CASTRPGTSYEQYF. The chain recombines TRBV7-2 with TRBJ2-7, with D possibly being TRBD1 (6 bases). This CDR3 is built from 14 residues. V lost 7 bases and J lost 3, with 16 bases in between. Germline CDR1 SGHTA, CDR2 FQGNSA.

The chain has TRBV3-1 (or the pseudogene TRBV3-2) and TRBJ2-7; D uncertain. The CDR3 covers 14 residues. The germline V gene has CDR1 LGHDT and CDR2 YNNKEL (reference sequence). Between the trimmed V and J ends, which lost 1 base and 6 bases, there was a span of 13 bases. The CDR3 DNA follows: TGTGCCAGCAGCCAAGGAGGCACCTTAGGCGAGCAGTACTTC. It translates to CASSQGGTLGEQYF.